This T cell receptor beta chain was captured in a study of cytotoxic CD8 clonotypes in ibrutinib-treated CLL. Trimming took off 7 bases at V and 8 bases at J, with 12 bases between the two ends. Germline V gene sequence: CDR1 SNHLY, CDR2 FYNNEI. This CDR3 has 12 amino acids. As for this clone: Its antigen remains unknown.

Profiling relied on immunoSEQ multiplex PCR, and the TCRdb table lists in-frame clones only, not all of them. The data contain about 50,000 clones, approximately 54% of them singletons. Study-level points and caveats: Clonotypes that were public were uncommon, and they contracted or stayed stable on treatment.

This material consisted of PBMCs, taken at disease progression, from a patient treated with ibrutinib. The rearrangement links TRBV2 to TRBJ2-1; D gene unclear. The receptor was isolated from a human donor with chronic lymphocytic leukemia. Written as DNA, the CDR3 is TGTGCCAGCAATTTGTTGGTCGATGAGCAGTTCTTC. Translating gives CASNLLVDEQFF.